One sample yielded the 11 T cell receptor beta chains listed below, sequenced in a study of blood T cell repertoires in COVID-19. TCRdb's copy holds only in-frame clones and misses some; the assay was immunoSEQ multiplex PCR. The sample has 200,000 to 250,000 clones, 80% to 90% seen once; the top ten hold roughly 5.8%. The specimen was peripheral blood. The receptors shown here come from a man aged 55 to 70 with acute or convalescent COVID-19.

This chain connects TRBV28 to TRBJ2-5; 7 bases line up with TRBD1. Germline CDR1 and CDR2: MDHEN and SYDVKM. Trimming at V came to 8 bases and at J to 0 bases, leaving 18 bases not matched to a gene. The CDR3 sequence is 18 residues long. The CDR3 protein is CASSSRGQKPPYQETQYF. CDR3 coding DNA: TGTGCCAGCTCCTCACGGGGACAGAAACCTCCGTACCAAGAGACCCAGTACTTC.

The rearrangement joins TRBV12-2 to TRBJ2-7; the D call TRBD1 from the table was never checked on the DNA. TRBV12-2 is an annotated pseudogene. This CDR3 region has 16 residues. The chain's CDR3 is CASRLGRTTLTYEQYF. The CDR3 DNA follows: TGTGCAAGTCGCTTAGGGCGGACAACCCTTACCTACGAGCAGTACTTC.

This sequence joins TRBV4-3 and TRBJ2-1; 7 nucleotides match TRBD2. With V trimmed by 1 base and J by 5 bases, 8 bases remained unmatched. CDR1 LGHNA and CDR2 YSLEER come from the germline V gene. CDR3 length: 16 residues. CDR3 amino acids: CASSQGSAGVNNEQFF. CDR3 nucleotide sequence: TGCGCCAGCAGCCAAGGGAGCGCGGGAGTAAACAATGAGCAGTTCTTC.

The CDR3 DNA sequence: TGTGCCAGCAGTTTTTTACCGGGACAGGGAAATGGTGCTGATGGCTACACCTTC. It is translated as CASSFLPGQGNGADGYTF. This sequence joins TRBV7-3 and TRBJ1-2; TRBD1 matches at 9 bases. Germline-derived CDR1 and CDR2 are SGHTA and FQGTGA. CDR3 length: 18 amino acids. V shed 6 bases, J shed 6 bases, and the junction held 20 bases outside the gene matches.

V is TRBV7-9 and J is TRBJ2-5; the D gene is possibly TRBD2 (6 bases). Trimming stripped 1 base from V and 6 bases from J, with 9 bases between. Looked up from germline, CDR1 is SEHNR and CDR2 is FQNEAQ (reference sequence). This CDR3 contains 13 residues. CDR3 bases: TGTGCCAGCAGCTTAGGGGAGGAGAAGACCCAGTACTTC. Translation: CASSLGEEKTQYF.

This chain's CDR3 is CASSLGPRPYGYTF. In DNA form, the CDR3 reads TGTGCCAGCAGTTTGGGCCCTCGTCCCTATGGCTACACCTTC. The chain links TRBV28 to TRBJ1-2; no clear D. This CDR3 has 14 amino acids. Trimming shortened V by 3 bases and J by 4 bases, and 12 bases separated the two germline ends. Germline V lookup: CDR1 MDHEN, CDR2 SYDVKM.

The chain recombines TRBV7-9 with TRBJ2-1; perhaps TRBD2 as D (5 bases). From germline, CDR1 is SEHNR and CDR2 FQNEAQ (reference sequence). The ends were cut back, 2 bases at V and 0 bases at J, with 17 bases in the middle. This CDR3 comprises 18 residues. CDR3 coding DNA: TGTGCCAGCAGCTTATATATCGGCGGGCTGAGCTCCTACAATGAGCAGTTCTTC. It specifies CASSLYIGGLSSYNEQFF. The full variable domain, rest sourced from reference TRBV7-9 and TRBJ2-1, is DTGVSQNPRHKITKRGQNVTFRCDPISEHNRLYWYRQTLGQGPEFLTYFQNEAQLEKSRLLSDRFSAERPKGSFSTLEIQRTEQGDSAMYLCASSLYIGGLSSYNEQFFGPGTRLTVL.

The chain uses TRBV7-2 and TRBJ2-3; TRBD1 might be the D (5 bases). Germline V gives CDR1 SGHTA, CDR2 FQGNSA. The CDR3 spans 13 residues. Trimming stripped 8 bases from V and 7 bases from J, with 16 bases between. The chain's CDR3 is CASARAPKNTQYF. CDR3 sequence (DNA): TGTGCCAGCGCCAGGGCGCCTAAGAATACGCAGTATTTT.

V usage is TRBV28 and J usage is TRBJ1-2; D unclear. The CDR3 has 17 amino acids. Germline V gives CDR1 MDHEN, CDR2 SYDVKM. The ends were cut back, 2 bases at V and 0 bases at J, with 16 bases in the middle. The CDR3 DNA sequence: TGTGCCAGCAGTTTAGTGGCAAGATTTAAAGCTAACTATGGCTACACCTTC. Translating it yields CASSLVARFKANYGYTF.

The chain links TRBV27 to TRBJ2-6, with a tentative D call TRBD1 (7 bases). V was pared by 2 bases and J by 7 bases, with 18 bases between. This CDR3 has 17 residues. The germline CDR1 and CDR2 sequences are MNHEY and SMNVEV (reference sequence). The CDR3 nucleotides read TGTGCCAGCAGTTTAGCGGGACAGCCTCTCGGAGCCAACGTCCTGACTTTC. Its translation is CASSLAGQPLGANVLTF.

The chain uses TRBV5-5 and TRBJ2-7; no reliable D call. V was clipped by 0 bases and J by 3 bases, with 16 bases between them. Germline lookup yields CDR1 SGHKS and CDR2 YYEKEE (reference sequence). This CDR3 is 16 amino acids long. As DNA, the CDR3 is TGTGCCAGCAGCTTGGGCCCTGAGCTAGTAGGCTACGAGCAGTACTTC. Protein product: CASSLGPELVGYEQYF.